Listed below are T cell receptor beta chains from one sample, sequenced in a study of T-cell memory formation after mild COVID-19. MiXCR, applied by TCRdb to the 5' RACE reads, yields one record per CDR3 protein. The data contain under 550,000 distinct CDR3 sequences, 15% to 20% of them seen just once; the ten biggest clones take up around a fifth. Sequences were obtained from PBMCs or a T cell subset sorted from them (not recorded which). The receptors here all came from a man aged 18-30 years who had mild COVID-19 (a few samples of this study predate the infection). Cell type and time point are not known. Each CDR3 is given with its conserved first and last residue. D genes are given only for firm matches. Size is stated for part of the rows, as once, few or many counts, or as a class when the clone is expanded.

d_gene: .
j_gene: TRBJ1-2
v_gene: TRBV24-1
abundance: .
CDR3aa: CATSDTNYGYTF
CDR3nt: TGTGCCACCAGTGACACGAACTATGGCTACACCTTC

d_gene: .
j_gene: TRBJ1-2
v_gene: TRBV11-2
abundance: .
CDR3aa: CASSSSGSTNYGYTF
CDR3nt: TGTGCCAGCAGCTCCTCAGGGTCCACTAACTATGGCTACACCTTC

d_gene: TRBD1
j_gene: TRBJ2-7
v_gene: TRBV5-1
abundance: many
CDR3aa: CASSSRTGTSSYEQYF
CDR3nt: TGCGCCAGCAGCTCCCGGACAGGGACGAGCTCCTACGAGCAGTACTTC

d_gene: TRBD2
j_gene: TRBJ2-5
v_gene: TRBV5-1
abundance: few
CDR3aa: CASSALAGEQETQYF
CDR3nt: TGCGCCAGCAGCGCACTAGCGGGGGAACAAGAGACCCAGTACTTC

d_gene: TRBD1
j_gene: TRBJ1-1
v_gene: TRBV29-1
abundance: few
CDR3aa: CSVRTGVTEAFF
CDR3nt: TGCAGCGTTCGTACAGGGGTGACTGAAGCTTTCTTT

d_gene: TRBD1
j_gene: TRBJ2-7
v_gene: TRBV18
abundance: .
CDR3aa: CASSPADRGYEQYF
CDR3nt: TGTGCCAGCTCACCAGCGGACAGGGGTTACGAGCAGTACTTC

d_gene: .
j_gene: TRBJ1-2
v_gene: TRBV4-1
abundance: .
CDR3aa: CASSQPRSGGRGYTF
CDR3nt: TGCGCCAGCAGCCAACCCAGATCCGGGGGGAGAGGCTACACCTTC

d_gene: .
j_gene: TRBJ1-2
v_gene: TRBV6-6
abundance: .
CDR3aa: CASSYVSTNYGYTF
CDR3nt: TGTGCCAGCAGTTACGTATCTACTAACTATGGCTACACCTTC

d_gene: .
j_gene: TRBJ2-2
v_gene: TRBV3-1
abundance: .
CDR3aa: CASSQTGLGNTGELFF
CDR3nt: TGTGCCAGCAGCCAAACAGGGTTAGGGAACACCGGGGAGCTGTTTTTT

d_gene: .
j_gene: TRBJ2-3
v_gene: TRBV6-5
abundance: few
CDR3aa: CASSYSGVGAQYF
CDR3nt: TGTGCCAGCAGTTACTCTGGCGTTGGAGCGCAGTATTTT

d_gene: .
j_gene: TRBJ1-4
v_gene: TRBV19
abundance: .
CDR3aa: CASTESHRRRSGEKLFF
CDR3nt: TGTGCCAGTACTGAATCCCACAGAAGGCGATCGGGTGAAAAACTGTTTTTT

d_gene: .
j_gene: TRBJ1-5
v_gene: TRBV6-2/TRBV6-3
abundance: .
CDR3aa: CASTPGGYSNQPQHF
CDR3nt: TGTGCCAGCACCCCGGGGGGGTATAGCAATCAGCCCCAGCATTTT

d_gene: .
j_gene: TRBJ2-7
v_gene: TRBV7-2
abundance: few
CDR3aa: CASSLAQGAEQYF
CDR3nt: TGTGCCAGCAGCTTGGCACAGGGAGCCGAGCAGTACTTC

d_gene: .
j_gene: TRBJ1-2
v_gene: TRBV28
abundance: few
CDR3aa: CASTPRGTGYTF
CDR3nt: TGTGCCAGCACTCCCCGGGGGACCGGCTACACCTTC

d_gene: .
j_gene: TRBJ1-1
v_gene: TRBV29-1
abundance: few
CDR3aa: CSVTHGITEAFF
CDR3nt: TGCAGCGTAACCCATGGGATCACTGAAGCTTTCTTT

d_gene: .
j_gene: TRBJ1-1
v_gene: TRBV4-3
abundance: .
CDR3aa: CASSQDHGNTEAFF
CDR3nt: TGCGCCAGCAGCCAAGATCACGGGAACACTGAAGCTTTCTTT

d_gene: TRBD2
j_gene: TRBJ2-1
v_gene: TRBV9
abundance: .
CDR3aa: CASSSLSGGPYNEQFF
CDR3nt: TGTGCCAGCAGCTCGCTTAGCGGGGGGCCTTACAATGAGCAGTTCTTC

d_gene: TRBD1
j_gene: TRBJ2-5
v_gene: TRBV5-1
abundance: many
CDR3aa: CASSLRDSQETQYF
CDR3nt: TGCGCCAGCAGCTTACGGGACAGCCAAGAGACCCAGTACTTC